Listed below are T cell receptor beta chains from one sample, sequenced in a study of blood T cells in healthy people across ages. MiXCR, applied by TCRdb to the 5' RACE reads, yields one record per CDR3 protein. The top ten clones hold about 4% of a sample with about 1.5 million distinct CDR3 sequences, less than 45% of them seen once. Material for sequencing was blood. All receptors derive from a woman under 30 in good health. CDR3s include the opening cysteine and the closing phenylalanine or tryptophan. The D gene is left open where the match is weak. Part of the rows lack a size; the others show once, few, many or a class for expanded clones.

clone_size d_call j_call v_call cdr3_length cdr3_nt cdr3_aa
. . TRBJ2-7 TRBV20-1 12 TGCAGTGCTAGGGTGGCTCCGGGCGAGCAGTACTTC CSARVAPGEQYF
few . TRBJ2-4 TRBV7-2 15 TGTGCCAGCAGCTCGGGGTATGCGGCCAAAAACATTCAGTACTTC CASSSGYAAKNIQYF
few . TRBJ1-1 TRBV29-1 13 TGCAGCGTTGGTCCCGGGACGAACACTGAAGCTTTCTTT CSVGPGTNTEAFF
. . TRBJ2-3 TRBV20-1 15 TGCAGTGCTAGACCGACCCGATTCAACACAGATACGCAGTATTTT CSARPTRFNTDTQYF
once . TRBJ1-3 TRBV18 15 TGTGCCAGCTCAACCATCCAGGGGACTGGAAACACCATATATTTT CASSTIQGTGNTIYF
. . TRBJ2-7 TRBV4-1 14 TGCGCCAGCAGCTGGGAGGACACGGACTACGAGCAGTACTTC CASSWEDTDYEQYF
. TRBD2 TRBJ2-7 TRBV28 16 TGTGCCAGCAAACTTGCTAGCGGGAGTACCGGCAACGAGCAGTACTTC CASKLASGSTGNEQYF
few TRBD1 TRBJ2-7 TRBV6-6 16 TGTGCCAGCAGTTACTCGCCGGGACAGGGAACCTACGAGCAGTACTTC CASSYSPGQGTYEQYF
few . TRBJ2-7 TRBV10-1 14 TGCGCCAGCAGTGCGGGCTCCCTGGTTAGCGAGCAGTACTTC CASSAGSLVSEQYF
. . TRBJ2-1 TRBV30 10 TGTGCCTGGAGTTTGTATGAGCAGTTCTTC CAWSLYEQFF
few TRBD2 TRBJ2-7 TRBV4-2 16 TGTGCCAGCAGCCAAGGAGACGGCGGGAGGGTATACGAGCAGTACTTC CASSQGDGGRVYEQYF
. TRBD2 TRBJ2-1 TRBV24-1 17 TGTGCCACCAGTGATTTGGTTCGGGAGGGCCTTGAAAATGAGCAGTTCTTC CATSDLVREGLENEQFF
few TRBD1 TRBJ2-5 TRBV11-2 14 TGCGCCAGCAGCTTGTTGGCAGGGGGAGAGACCCAGTACTTC CASSLLAGGETQYF
. . TRBJ2-7 TRBV20-1 14 TGCAGTGCTAGGGACCCGCCACCCTCCTACGAGCAGTACTTC CSARDPPPSYEQYF
. TRBD1 TRBJ1-1 TRBV19 18 TGTGCCAGTAGTCAATGGGGAAAGATGACAGGGGCGAACACTGAAGCTTTCTTT CASSQWGKMTGANTEAFF
few . TRBJ1-2 TRBV27 15 TGTGCCAGCAGTTTAAGGCAGCCTACTAACTATGGCTACACCTTC CASSLRQPTNYGYTF
. . TRBJ2-7 TRBV7-8 17 TGTGCCAGCAGCTTAGTCCCCACGAGGTGGTCCTACAATGAGCAGTACTTC CASSLVPTRWSYNEQYF
few TRBD2 TRBJ2-7 TRBV7-2 16 TGTGCCAGCAGCCTCGCACCGGGACTAGTCGGTTCCGAGCAGTACTTC CASSLAPGLVGSEQYF
few . TRBJ2-7 TRBV6-2/TRBV6-3 14 TGTGCCAGCAACCCCACAGCCGAGTCCTACGAGCAGTACTTC CASNPTAESYEQYF
. . TRBJ2-5 TRBV2 12 TGTGCCAGCAGTGAGACCCAAGAGACCCAGTACTTC CASSETQETQYF
many TRBD2 TRBJ2-1 TRBV9 16 TGTGCCAGCAGCGTAGTTGGCGGGAGCTCCTACAATGAGCAGTTCTTC CASSVVGGSSYNEQFF
. . TRBJ1-4 TRBV12-3/TRBV12-4 14 TGTGCCAGCAGAGCTGGGGGGGATAATGAAAAACTGTTTTTT CASRAGGDNEKLFF
few TRBD1 TRBJ2-7 TRBV6-6 13 TGTGCCAGCAGGACCGGGACAGGGGTTGAGCAGTACTTC CASRTGTGVEQYF
few TRBD2 TRBJ2-1 TRBV27 15 TGTGCCAGCAGGCTAGCGGGGGAGGTGACGTATGAGCAGTTCTTC CASRLAGEVTYEQFF
. . TRBJ1-5 TRBV27 15 TGTGCCAGCAGTCTCCTCGGGGCAGTCCGTCAGCCCCAGCATTTT CASSLLGAVRQPQHF
. . TRBJ1-5 TRBV7-2 16 TGTGCCAGCAGCTTAGGAAGGCGGATTGGGAATCAGCCCCAGCATTTT CASSLGRRIGNQPQHF
few . TRBJ2-5 TRBV18 13 TGTGCCAGCTCACCACAGAGACAAGAGACCCAGTACTTC CASSPQRQETQYF
many . TRBJ1-5 TRBV9 13 TGTGCCAGCAGCCCAACCTCTAATCAGCCCCAGCATTTT CASSPTSNQPQHF
. . TRBJ1-6 TRBV5-1 16 TGCGCCAGCAGATCCGGACTGAGCTCCTATAATTCACCCCTCCACTTT CASRSGLSSYNSPLHF
. . TRBJ2-1 TRBV5-1 19 TGCGCCAGCAGCTTGGCCTTCGGGCTTAACGGGAGCTCCTACAATGAGCAGTTCTTC CASSLAFGLNGSSYNEQFF
. TRBD1 TRBJ1-1 TRBV27 14 TGTGCCAGCAGTCTGTTGACAGGGCGGACTGAAGCTTTCTTT CASSLLTGRTEAFF
few TRBD2 TRBJ2-3 TRBV4-2 17 TGTGCCAGCAGCCAATTAACGGCGGGAGATTTGGCAGATACGCAGTATTTT CASSQLTAGDLADTQYF
. . TRBJ2-5 TRBV20-1 13 TGCAGTGCTAGGTTTCGGTACCAAGAGACCCAGTACTTC CSARFRYQETQYF
few TRBD2 TRBJ2-1 TRBV27 15 TGTGCCAGCACCAGACTAGCGGGACCCTACAATGAGCAGTTCTTC CASTRLAGPYNEQFF
. . TRBJ2-1 TRBV25-1 14 TGTGCCAGCAGTGAAGGGAGGCGAAAGGATGAGCAGTTCTTC CASSEGRRKDEQFF
. . TRBJ2-2 TRBV19 14 TGTGCCAGTCAAGTCTTCTTCAACACCGGGGAGCTGTTTTTT CASQVFFNTGELFF
. . TRBJ1-1 TRBV7-2 16 TGTGCCAGCAGCTTAGCTGCACGGACGGTGAACACTGAAGCTTTCTTT CASSLAARTVNTEAFF
few TRBD2 TRBJ2-7 TRBV20-1 16 TGCAGTGCCCCGGGACTAGCGGGGGGGATAAAAAATGAGCAGTACTTC CSAPGLAGGIKNEQYF
. TRBD2 TRBJ2-2 TRBV9 16 TGTGCCAGCAGCGAGCACCCTAGCGGGGGCGTCGGGGAGCTGTTTTTT CASSEHPSGGVGELFF
. . TRBJ1-4 TRBV29-1 13 TGCAGCGCCGGGGGGCAGGGTGCGGAAAAACTGTTTTTT CSAGGQGAEKLFF
. . TRBJ1-5 TRBV5-1 13 TGCGCCAGCAGCACCTCACAGGGTCAGCCCCAGCATTTT CASSTSQGQPQHF
. TRBD2 TRBJ2-5 TRBV29-1 15 TGCAGCGTTGAAGGGACTAGCGGGAGGCGGGAGACCCAGTACTTC CSVEGTSGRRETQYF
. . TRBJ1-1 TRBV9 13 TGTGCCAGCAGCGTAGAACTGGGTACTGAAGCTTTCTTT CASSVELGTEAFF
few . TRBJ2-3 TRBV21-1 17 TGTGCCAGCAGCAAAGTAGAGGACAGCCCTCCCACAGATACGCAGTATTTT CASSKVEDSPPTDTQYF
. TRBD1 TRBJ2-7 TRBV7-9 14 TGTGCCAGCAGCTCCCCGGGACAGGGGGACGAGCAGTACTTC CASSSPGQGDEQYF
. . TRBJ2-2 TRBV11-2 13 TGTGCCAGAGGACAGAGGAACACCGGGGAGCTGTTTTTT CARGQRNTGELFF
. . TRBJ2-2 TRBV2 15 TGTGCCAGCAGTGTATCAGTGGACTTGTCCGGGGAGCTGTTTTTT CASSVSVDLSGELFF
. . TRBJ1-1 TRBV11-2 14 TGTGCCAGCAGGGCCCCGGGAAAGAACACTGAAGCTTTCTTT CASRAPGKNTEAFF
. TRBD2 TRBJ2-1 TRBV7-3 16 TGTGCCAGCAGCTTAACGGGGACTAGCGGGAGGGTTGAGCAGTTCTTC CASSLTGTSGRVEQFF
. . TRBJ1-2 TRBV5-6 14 TGTGCCAGCAGCTTCCGGGGGACAAACTATGGCTACACCTTC CASSFRGTNYGYTF
few . TRBJ2-7 TRBV5-6 13 TGTGCCAGCAGCTACAGACGCTCCTACGAGCAGTACTTC CASSYRRSYEQYF
. . TRBJ1-3 TRBV4-3 13 TGCGCCAGCAGCCTCACGCAGGGGAACACCATATATTTT CASSLTQGNTIYF
. . TRBJ2-1 TRBV18 13 TGTGCCAGCTCAACCGGGAGCCCCAATGAGCAGTTCTTC CASSTGSPNEQFF
once TRBD2 TRBJ2-7 TRBV6-1 16 TGTGCCAGCAGTGGGACTAGCGGGACCTCCTACAATGAGCAGTACTTC CASSGTSGTSYNEQYF
many TRBD2 TRBJ2-1 TRBV3-1 15 TGTGCCAGCAGCCGGACTAGCGGGCCCTACAATGAGCAGTTCTTC CASSRTSGPYNEQFF
. TRBD1 TRBJ1-2 TRBV12-3/TRBV12-4 13 TGTGCCAGCACTACAGGGGGATCCTATGGCTACACCTTC CASTTGGSYGYTF
few . TRBJ1-1 TRBV7-2 13 TGTGCCAGCAGCTTTTCGGGGGCCACTGAAGCTTTCTTT CASSFSGATEAFF
. . TRBJ2-7 TRBV7-8 12 TGTGCCAGCAGCGTAACAGGCCCCGAGCAGTACTTC CASSVTGPEQYF
many TRBD1 TRBJ1-5 TRBV7-9 15 TGTGCCAGCAGCACCGGGACAGGGCTCAATCAGCCCCAGCATTTT CASSTGTGLNQPQHF
few . TRBJ2-3 TRBV7-9 15 TGTGCCAGCAGCGGATCCGGGACTAGCACAGATACGCAGTATTTT CASSGSGTSTDTQYF